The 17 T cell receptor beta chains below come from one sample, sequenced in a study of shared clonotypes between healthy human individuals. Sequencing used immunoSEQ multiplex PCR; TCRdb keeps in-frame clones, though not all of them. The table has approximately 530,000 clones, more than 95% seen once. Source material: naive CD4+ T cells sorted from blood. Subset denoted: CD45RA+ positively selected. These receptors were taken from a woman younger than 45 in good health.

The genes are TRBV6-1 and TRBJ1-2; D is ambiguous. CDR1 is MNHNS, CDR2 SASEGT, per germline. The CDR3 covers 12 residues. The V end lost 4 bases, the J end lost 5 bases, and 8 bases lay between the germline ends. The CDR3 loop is CASSGIGYGYTF. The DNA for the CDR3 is TGTGCCAGCAGTGGCATAGGATATGGCTACACCTTC.

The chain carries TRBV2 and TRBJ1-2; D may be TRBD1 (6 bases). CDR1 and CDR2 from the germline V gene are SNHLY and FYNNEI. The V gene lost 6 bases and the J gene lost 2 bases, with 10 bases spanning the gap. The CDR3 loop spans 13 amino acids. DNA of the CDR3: TGTGCCAGCAGCCTAACAGGGAACTATGGCTACACCTTC. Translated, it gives CASSLTGNYGYTF.

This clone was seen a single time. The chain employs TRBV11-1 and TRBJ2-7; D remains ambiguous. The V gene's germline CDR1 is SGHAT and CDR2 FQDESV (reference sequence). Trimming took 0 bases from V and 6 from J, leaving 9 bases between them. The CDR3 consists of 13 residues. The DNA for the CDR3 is TGTGCCAGCAGCTTAGCGCCGGATAGCGAGCAGTACTTC. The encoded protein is CASSLAPDSEQYF.

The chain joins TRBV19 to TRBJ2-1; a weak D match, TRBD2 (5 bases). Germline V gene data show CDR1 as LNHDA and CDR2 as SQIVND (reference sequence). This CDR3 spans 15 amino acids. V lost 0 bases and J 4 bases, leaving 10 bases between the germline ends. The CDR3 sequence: CASSIDPGTYNEQFF. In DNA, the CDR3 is TGTGCCAGTAGTATAGATCCGGGAACTTACAATGAGCAGTTCTTC.

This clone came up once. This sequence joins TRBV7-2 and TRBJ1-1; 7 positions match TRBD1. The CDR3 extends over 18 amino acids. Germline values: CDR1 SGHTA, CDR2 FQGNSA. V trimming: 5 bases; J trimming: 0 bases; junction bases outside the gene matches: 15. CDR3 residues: CASSRSIRDSVLNTEAFF. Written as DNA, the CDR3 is TGTGCCAGCAGCCGGTCAATCCGGGACAGCGTCTTGAACACTGAAGCTTTCTTT.

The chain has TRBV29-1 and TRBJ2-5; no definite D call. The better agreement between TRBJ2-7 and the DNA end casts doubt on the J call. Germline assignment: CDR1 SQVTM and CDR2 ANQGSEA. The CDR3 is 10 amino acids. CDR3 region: CSVGGYEQYF. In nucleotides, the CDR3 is TGCAGCGTTGGGGGATACGAGCAGTACTTC.

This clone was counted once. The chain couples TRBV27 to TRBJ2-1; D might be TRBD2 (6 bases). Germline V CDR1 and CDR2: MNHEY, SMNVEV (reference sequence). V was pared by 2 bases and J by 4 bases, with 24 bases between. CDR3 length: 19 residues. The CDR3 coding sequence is TGTGCCAGCAGTTTAGCCACCACTTCGTCGGGAGCGTTGTACAATGAGCAGTTCTTC. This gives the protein CASSLATTSSGALYNEQFF.

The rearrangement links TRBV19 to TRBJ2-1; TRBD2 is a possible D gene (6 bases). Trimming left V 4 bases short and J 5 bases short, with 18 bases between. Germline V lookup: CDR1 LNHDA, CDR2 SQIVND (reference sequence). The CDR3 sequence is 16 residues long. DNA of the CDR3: TGTGCCAGTAGTACTCAGGACACGGGGGAAAACAATGAGCAGTTCTTC. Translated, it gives CASSTQDTGENNEQFF.

The CDR3 nucleotides read TGTGCCAGTAGTACCCGACTAGCGTTTACCTACGAGCAGTACTTC. This encodes CASSTRLAFTYEQYF. The chain carries TRBV19 and TRBJ2-7, with 8 bases matching TRBD2. This CDR3 is 15 amino acids long. Germline V CDR1 and CDR2: LNHDA, SQIVND (reference sequence). V lost 4 bases, J lost 2 bases, and 7 bases stayed unmatched.

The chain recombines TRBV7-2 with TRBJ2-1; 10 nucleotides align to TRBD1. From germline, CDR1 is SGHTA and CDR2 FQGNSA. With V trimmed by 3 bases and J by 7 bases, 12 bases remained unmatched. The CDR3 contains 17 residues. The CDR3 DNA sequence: TGTGCCAGCAGCTTTGACTCCGGGACAGGGGCAAGGAATGAGCAGTTCTTC. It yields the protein CASSFDSGTGARNEQFF.

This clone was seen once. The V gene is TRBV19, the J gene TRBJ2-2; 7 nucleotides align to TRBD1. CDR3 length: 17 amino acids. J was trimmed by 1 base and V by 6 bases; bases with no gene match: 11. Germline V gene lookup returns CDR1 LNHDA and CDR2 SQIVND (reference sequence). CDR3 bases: TGTGCCAGTAGGACCCCGAACAGGGGCAGGAACACCGGGGAGCTGTTTTTT. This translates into CASRTPNRGRNTGELFF.

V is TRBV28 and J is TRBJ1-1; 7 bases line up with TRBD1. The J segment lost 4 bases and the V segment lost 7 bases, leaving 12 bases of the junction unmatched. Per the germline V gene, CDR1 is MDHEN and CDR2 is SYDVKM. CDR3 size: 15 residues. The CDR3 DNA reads TGTGCCAGCACCCAAGAGAAGGGGGCTATCACTGAAGCTTTCTTT. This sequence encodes CASTQEKGAITEAFF.

CDR3 residues: CASSRTSSDYGYTF. CDR3 bases: TGTGCCAGCAGTCGGACCAGCAGTGACTATGGCTACACCTTC. The chain joins TRBV6-6 to TRBJ1-2; D uncertain. There are 14 residues in the CDR3. V was pared by 5 bases and J by 3 bases, with 13 bases between. Germline V CDR1 and CDR2: MNHNY, SVGAGI (reference sequence).

CDR3: CASSGTATNEKLFF. DNA of the CDR3: TGCGCCAGCAGCGGGACAGCAACTAATGAAAAACTGTTTTTT. The chain has TRBV5-1 and TRBJ1-4; 7 bases line up with TRBD1. CDR1 SGHRS and CDR2 YFSETQ come from the germline V gene. The CDR3 spans 14 residues. Unmatched junction bases numbered 0, after V lost 4 bases and J lost 0 bases.

CDR3 in amino acids: CASSQAGTDIYEQYF. CDR3 DNA: TGTGCCAGCAGCCAAGCCGGGACAGACATCTACGAGCAGTACTTC. The chain couples TRBV4-2 to TRBJ2-7; 7 nucleotides align to TRBD1. The V and J ends lost 1 base and 3 bases, in that order; junction bases with no gene match: 6. CDR1 is LGHNA, CDR2 YNFKEQ, per germline. This CDR3 comprises 15 residues.

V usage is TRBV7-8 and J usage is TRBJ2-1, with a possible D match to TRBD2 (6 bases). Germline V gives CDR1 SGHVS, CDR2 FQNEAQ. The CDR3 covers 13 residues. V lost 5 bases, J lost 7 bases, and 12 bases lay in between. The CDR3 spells CASSLTSANEQFF. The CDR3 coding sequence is TGTGCCAGCAGCCTGACTAGTGCGAATGAGCAGTTCTTC.

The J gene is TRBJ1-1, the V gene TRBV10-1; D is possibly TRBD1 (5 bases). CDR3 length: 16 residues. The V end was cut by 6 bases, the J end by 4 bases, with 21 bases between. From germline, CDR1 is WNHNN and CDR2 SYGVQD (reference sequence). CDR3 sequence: CASSPSTDPGATEAFF. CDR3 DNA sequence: TGCGCCAGCAGCCCCTCGACAGACCCCGGGGCCACTGAAGCTTTCTTT.